These 14 T cell receptor beta chains came from one sample sequenced in a study of PD-L1 blockade in urothelial cancer. TCRdb's copy holds only in-frame clones and misses some; the assay was immunoSEQ multiplex PCR. The table records 100,000 or so clones, 91% of them present only once. The sample consisted of PBMCs, taken around atezolizumab (anti-PD-L1) treatment. All receptors derive from a woman of 80 years or more with urothelial cancer.

The chain couples TRBV30 to TRBJ1-1; D ambiguous. CDR1 and CDR2 (germline): GTSNPN, SVGIG (reference sequence). CDR3 length: 17 amino acids. The ends were cut back, 4 bases at V and 7 bases at J, with 28 bases in the middle. In nucleotides, the CDR3 is TGTGCCTGGACCCGCCTGGGTCTGGGCAGTTCTTTCATTGAAGCTTTCTTT. Protein product: CAWTRLGLGSSFIEAFF.

The chain recombines TRBV4-1 with TRBJ2-5, with TRBD2 identical over 7 bases. Germline CDR1 MGHRA, CDR2 YSYEKL. This CDR3 is built from 17 residues. J was trimmed by 6 bases and V by 1 base; bases with no gene match: 14. The CDR3 reads CASSQVFSAGVQQTQYF. CDR3 nucleotide sequence: TGCGCCAGCAGCCAAGTTTTTTCTGCGGGAGTACAACAGACCCAGTACTTC.

This sequence joins TRBV19 and TRBJ2-7; 7 bases line up with TRBD2. CDR3 length equals 14 residues. Germline values: CDR1 LNHDA, CDR2 SQIVND (reference sequence). V dropped 5 bases and J dropped 1; count of bases not matched to a gene: 5. This CDR3 is CASSVRGSSYEQYF. The CDR3 DNA reads as TGTGCCAGTAGTGTCCGCGGGAGTTCCTACGAGCAGTACTTC. Full variable domain (missing parts from reference TRBV19 and TRBJ2-7): DGGITQSPKYLFRKEGQNVTLSCEQNLNHDAMYWYRQDPGQGLRLIYYSQIVNDFQKGDIAEGYSVSREKKESFPLTVTSAQKNPTAFYLCASSVRGSSYEQYFGPGTRLTVT.

The chain links TRBV28 to TRBJ2-2, with D possibly being TRBD2 (5 bases). Germline V gene data show CDR1 as MDHEN and CDR2 as SYDVKM. The CDR3 is 13 amino acids. Deletions cut 7 bases from V and 7 bases from J, with 13 bases between. In DNA form, the CDR3 reads TGTGCCAGCATCCGGGGTACTGACGGGGAGCTGTTTTTT. Protein sequence: CASIRGTDGELFF.

The chain links TRBV10-1 to TRBJ1-1; 7 bases fit TRBD1. V lost 2 bases, J lost 4 bases, and 10 bases stayed unmatched. The CDR3 has 16 amino acids. Germline V gene data show CDR1 as WNHNN and CDR2 as SYGVQD (reference sequence). CDR3 region: CASSEAGTVRSTEAFF. CDR3 DNA sequence: TGCGCCAGCAGTGAGGCCGGGACAGTGCGATCCACTGAAGCTTTCTTT.

The CDR3 DNA is TGTGCCTGGAGTGCTCTGACAGAGCATGGCTACACCTTC. Encoded protein: CAWSALTEHGYTF. The rearrangement links TRBV30 to TRBJ1-2; a possible D gene is TRBD1 (5 bases). This CDR3 spans 13 amino acids. Germline assignment: CDR1 GTSNPN and CDR2 SVGIG (reference sequence). V was clipped by 1 base and J by 6 bases, with 12 bases between them. Variable domain in full (rest from reference TRBV30 and TRBJ1-2): SQTIHQWPATLVQPVGSPLSLECTVEGTSNPNLYWYRQAAGRGLQLLFYSVGIGQISSEVPQNLSASRPQDRQFILSSKKLLLSDSGFYLCAWSALTEHGYTFGSGTRLTVV.

In this sample, this clone turned up once. The genes are TRBV14 and TRBJ2-4; D is uncertain. This CDR3 region has 13 residues. V was trimmed by 0 bases and J by 10 bases, leaving 10 bases between them. Germline CDR1 is SGHDN and CDR2 is FVKESK. The CDR3 nucleotides are TGTGCCAGCAGCCAAGAGGCTTACCCGATTCAGTACTTC. This gives the protein CASSQEAYPIQYF. Together with reference TRBV14 and TRBJ2-4, the CDR3 gives the full variable domain: EAGVTQFPSHSVIEKGQTVTLRCDPISGHDNLYWYRRVMGKEIKFLLHFVKESKQDESGMPNNRFLAERTGGTYSTLKVQPAELEDSGVYFCASSQEAYPIQYFGAGTRLSVL.

The rearrangement joins TRBV11-2 to TRBJ1-1; unclear D gene. The CDR3 runs to 11 residues. The V end lost 7 bases, the J end lost 4 bases, and 7 bases lay between the germline ends. Germline V gene sequence: CDR1 SGHAT, CDR2 FQNNGV. CDR3 amino acids: CASTRPTEAFF. In DNA form, the CDR3 reads TGTGCCAGCACCCGTCCCACTGAAGCTTTCTTT.

The CDR3 spells CASTTAFNEKLFF. The DNA for the CDR3 is TGTGCCAGCACAACAGCCTTTAATGAAAAACTGTTTTTT. The chain has TRBV19 and TRBJ1-4, with D unresolved. This CDR3 has 13 residues. Between the trimmed V and J ends, which lost 9 bases and 4 bases, there was a span of 12 bases. CDR1 and CDR2 from the germline V gene are LNHDA and SQIVND (reference sequence).

This clone is a singleton in its sample. The chain couples TRBV7-3 to TRBJ2-1; 9 bases line up with TRBD2. V lost 5 bases to trimming and J lost 4 bases; unmatched junction nucleotides: 6. Germline-derived CDR1 and CDR2 are SGHTA and FQGTGA. The CDR3 length is 15 residues. CDR3 coding DNA: TGTGCCAGCAGCCTCCTAGCGGGGCGATACAATGAGCAGTTCTTC. Translating it yields CASSLLAGRYNEQFF.

V gene TRBV13 combines with J gene TRBJ2-1; 12 nucleotides match TRBD2. Trimming at V came to 5 bases and at J to 7 bases, leaving 9 bases not matched to a gene. The CDR3 loop spans 16 amino acids. Germline loops: CDR1 PRHDT, CDR2 FYEKMQ (reference sequence). In nucleotides, the CDR3 is TGTGCCAGCAGCCCCAGGACTAGCGGGGTTGTGAATGAGCAGTTCTTC. Protein sequence: CASSPRTSGVVNEQFF. Full variable domain (outside the CDR3, taken from reference TRBV13 and TRBJ2-1): AAGVIQSPRHLIKEKRETATLKCYPIPRHDTVYWYQQGPGQDPQFLISFYEKMQSDKGSIPDRFSAQQFSDYHSELNMSSLELGDSALYFCASSPRTSGVVNEQFFGPGTRLTVL.

This clone came up once. This sequence joins TRBV5-6 and TRBJ1-3; unclear D gene. This CDR3 is built from 14 residues. The ends were cut back, 2 bases at V and 0 bases at J, with 6 bases in the middle. CDR1 and CDR2 (germline): SGHDT, YYEEEE. The CDR3 protein is CASSFPGSGNTIYF. Here the CDR3 DNA reads TGTGCCAGCAGCTTTCCAGGCTCTGGAAACACCATATATTTT.

The V call is TRBV23-1, the J call TRBJ1-5; 8 bases are shared with TRBD1. TRBV23-1 is flagged as an ORF with uncertain function. The CDR3 has 13 residues. Trimming at V came to 6 bases and at J to 10 bases, leaving 8 bases not matched to a gene. The CDR3 spells CASSPTGVNPQHF. The CDR3 bases are TGCGCCAGCAGCCCGACAGGGGTTAACCCCCAGCATTTT.

The chain links TRBV7-9 to TRBJ1-5; TRBD1 matches at 7 bases. This CDR3 is 13 amino acids long. V dropped 8 bases and J dropped 5; count of bases not matched to a gene: 6. Looked up from germline, CDR1 is SEHNR and CDR2 is FQNEAQ (reference sequence). CDR3 amino acids: CASSDRADQPQHF. DNA of the CDR3: TGTGCCAGCTCTGACAGGGCGGATCAGCCCCAGCATTTT.